The entry that follows covers one T cell receptor (beta chain) sequence. Here immunoSEQ multiplex PCR was the method, and the copy in TCRdb shows in-frame clones only, minus some. The table includes approximately 120,000 clones, approximately 94% detected once. These data come from a study of cytomegalovirus exposure and HLA in healthy donors. CDR1 and CDR2 (germline): SGHRS, YFSETQ. The CDR3 spans 15 residues. After removal of 3 bases from V and 5 bases from J, the junction contained 7 bases not matched to a gene. Sequencing was carried out using PBMCs. The rearrangement joins TRBV5-1 to TRBJ2-5; 10 bases match TRBD2. This receptor was identified in a man younger than 30 in good health and CMV-seronegative. CDR3 in amino acids: CASSSSGSRVETQYF. The CDR3 nucleotides read TGCGCCAGCAGCTCTAGCGGGAGTAGGGTGGAGACCCAGTACTTC.